This entry concerns a single T cell receptor beta chain. The record originates from a study of blood T cell repertoires in COVID-19. The protocol was immunoSEQ multiplex PCR, while the TCRdb copy is restricted to in-frame clones and leaves out a portion. The sample records 100,000 to 150,000 clones, 84% being singletons. This CDR3 has 19 residues. Looked up from germline, CDR1 is LNHDA and CDR2 is SQIVND (reference sequence). The V gene end was trimmed by 4 bases and the J gene end by 0 bases; junction bases not matched to a gene: 17. This receptor was obtained from a woman in her sixties or seventies with acute or convalescent COVID-19. The rearrangement joins TRBV19 to TRBJ1-1; TRBD1 matches at 7 bases. Source material: peripheral blood. The CDR3 DNA reads as TGTGCCAGTAGTACTGGGAACAGGGGTAGGGGTACTATGAACACTGAAGCTTTCTTT. It translates to CASSTGNRGRGTMNTEAFF.